This T cell receptor beta chain was recovered during a study of shared clonotypes between healthy human individuals. Whole-study findings and limits: Some clonotypes were shared by all four sorted-subset donors, while others were not shared. The non-shared ones had lower generation probabilities than the shared ones. Sampling used blood alone; tissue repertoires probably differ.

About this clone: Antigen unknown. This sample includes further DNA sequences coding for the same CDR3.

CDR1 is MDHEN and CDR2 is SYDVKM in the germline V gene. Germline trimming cut 3 bases from V and 2 bases from J; bases unmatched to any gene: 3. The CDR3 is made up of 15 amino acids. Naive CD8 cells, CD45RO-negative and positively selected for CCR7, excluded terminally differentiated effector memory CD45RA+ cells. Assay execution proceeded at the deep level. Profiled with immunoSEQ multiplex PCR; TCRdb holds only in-frame clones, not every one. Here the sample spans some 800,000 clones, over 90% being singletons. The sequencing sample was made of naive CD8+ T cells sorted from blood. The TCR was taken from a man aged 25-45 years in good health. This rearrangement joins TRBV28 to TRBJ1-5; 8 positions agree with TRBD1. CDR3 amino acids: CASSFLTGGNQPQHF. The CDR3 bases are TGTGCCAGCAGTTTCTTGACAGGGGGCAATCAGCCCCAGCATTTT.